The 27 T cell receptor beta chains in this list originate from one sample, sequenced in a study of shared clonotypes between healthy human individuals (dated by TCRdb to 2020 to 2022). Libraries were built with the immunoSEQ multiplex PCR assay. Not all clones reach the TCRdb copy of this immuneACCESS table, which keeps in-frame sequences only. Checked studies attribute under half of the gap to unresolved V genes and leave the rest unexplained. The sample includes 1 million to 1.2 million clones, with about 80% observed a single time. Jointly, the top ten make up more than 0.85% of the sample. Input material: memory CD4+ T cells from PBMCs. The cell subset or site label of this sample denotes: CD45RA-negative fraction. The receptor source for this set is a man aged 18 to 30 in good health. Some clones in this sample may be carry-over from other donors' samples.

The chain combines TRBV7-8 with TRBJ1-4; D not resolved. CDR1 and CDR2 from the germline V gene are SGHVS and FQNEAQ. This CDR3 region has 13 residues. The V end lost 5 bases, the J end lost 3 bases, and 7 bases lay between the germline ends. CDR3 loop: CASSRGANEKLFF. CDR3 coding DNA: TGTGCCAGCAGCCGCGGGGCTAATGAAAAACTGTTTTTT.

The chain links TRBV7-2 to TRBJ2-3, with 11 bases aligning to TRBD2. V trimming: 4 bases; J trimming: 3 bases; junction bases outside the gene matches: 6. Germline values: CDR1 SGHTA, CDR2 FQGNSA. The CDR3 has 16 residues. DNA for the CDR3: TGTGCCAGCAGCTATTTAGCGGGAGGGAGGACAGATACGCAGTATTTT. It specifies CASSYLAGGRTDTQYF.

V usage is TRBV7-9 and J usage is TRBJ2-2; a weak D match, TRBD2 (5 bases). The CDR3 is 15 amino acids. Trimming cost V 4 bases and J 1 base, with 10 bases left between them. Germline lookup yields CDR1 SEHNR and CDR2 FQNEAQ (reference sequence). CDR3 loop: CASSSTTKNTGELFF. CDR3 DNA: TGTGCCAGCAGCTCAACGACTAAGAACACCGGGGAGCTGTTTTTT.

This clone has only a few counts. Here the CDR3 reads CASSGPGLTNNEQFF. CDR3 bases: TGTGCCAGCAGCGGTCCGGGACTTACTAACAATGAGCAGTTCTTC. This chain links TRBV9 with TRBJ2-1, with a possible D match to TRBD2 (6 bases). V was clipped by 3 bases and J by 5 bases, with 15 bases between them. This CDR3 comprises 15 residues. The V gene's germline CDR1 is SGDLS and CDR2 YYNGEE.

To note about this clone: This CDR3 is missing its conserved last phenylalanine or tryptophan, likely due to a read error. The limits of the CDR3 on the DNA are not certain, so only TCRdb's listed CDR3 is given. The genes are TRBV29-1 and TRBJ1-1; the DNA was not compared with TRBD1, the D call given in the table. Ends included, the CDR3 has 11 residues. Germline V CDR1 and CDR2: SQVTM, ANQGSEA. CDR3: CSVERQGGWAL.

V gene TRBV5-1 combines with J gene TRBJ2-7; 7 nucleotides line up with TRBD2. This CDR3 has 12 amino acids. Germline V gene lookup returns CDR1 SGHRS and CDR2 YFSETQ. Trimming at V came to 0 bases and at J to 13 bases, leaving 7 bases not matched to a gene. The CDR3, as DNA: TGCGCCAGCAGCTTGGCCGGGGAGGGCCCCTACTTC. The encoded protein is CASSLAGEGPYF. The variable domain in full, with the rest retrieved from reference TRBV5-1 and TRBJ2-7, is KAGVTQTPRYLIKTRGQQVTLSCSPISGHRSVSWYQQTPGQGLQFLFEYFSETQRNKGNFPGRFSGRQFSNSRSEMNVSTLELGDSALYLCASSLAGEGPYFGPGTRLTVT.

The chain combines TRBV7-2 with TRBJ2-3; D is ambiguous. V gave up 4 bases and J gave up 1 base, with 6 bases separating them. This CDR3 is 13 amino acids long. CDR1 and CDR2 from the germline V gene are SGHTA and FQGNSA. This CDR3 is CASSWMRTDTQYF. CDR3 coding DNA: TGTGCCAGCAGCTGGATGCGCACAGATACGCAGTATTTT.

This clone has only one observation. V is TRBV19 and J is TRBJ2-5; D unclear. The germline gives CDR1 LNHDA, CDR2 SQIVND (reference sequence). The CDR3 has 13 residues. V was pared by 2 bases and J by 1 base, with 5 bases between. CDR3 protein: CASSIKVQETQYF. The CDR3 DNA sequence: TGTGCCAGTAGTATAAAGGTCCAAGAGACCCAGTACTTC.

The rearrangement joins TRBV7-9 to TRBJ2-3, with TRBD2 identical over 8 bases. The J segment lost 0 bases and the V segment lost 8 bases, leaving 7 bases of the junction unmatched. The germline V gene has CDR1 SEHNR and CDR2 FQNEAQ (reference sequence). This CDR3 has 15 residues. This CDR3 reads CASRGSGTSTDTQYF. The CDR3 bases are TGTGCCAGCCGGGGTAGCGGGACTAGCACAGATACGCAGTATTTT.

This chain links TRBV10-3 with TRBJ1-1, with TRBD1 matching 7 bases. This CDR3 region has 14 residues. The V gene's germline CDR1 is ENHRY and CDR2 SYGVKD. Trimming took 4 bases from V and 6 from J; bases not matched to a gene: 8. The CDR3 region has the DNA TGTGCCATCAGTGCGACCACAGGGGAGGCTGAAGCTTTCTTT. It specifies CAISATTGEAEAFF.

CDR3 residues: CASSLWTGGLGQPQHF. In DNA, the CDR3 is TGTGCCAGCAGCTTATGGACAGGGGGCCTAGGTCAGCCCCAGCATTTT. The rearrangement uses TRBV5-4 and TRBJ1-5; TRBD1 matches 11 bases. Germline lookup yields CDR1 SGHNT and CDR2 YYREEE (reference sequence). The V segment lost 2 bases and the J segment 6 bases; nucleotides outside the gene matches: 7. The CDR3 spans 16 residues.

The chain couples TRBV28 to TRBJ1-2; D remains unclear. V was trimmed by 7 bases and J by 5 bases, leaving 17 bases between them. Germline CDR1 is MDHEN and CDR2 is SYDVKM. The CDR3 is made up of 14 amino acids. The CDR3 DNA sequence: TGTGCCAGCACTGAATCCATGGTGGGGTATGGCTACACCTTC. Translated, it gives CASTESMVGYGYTF.

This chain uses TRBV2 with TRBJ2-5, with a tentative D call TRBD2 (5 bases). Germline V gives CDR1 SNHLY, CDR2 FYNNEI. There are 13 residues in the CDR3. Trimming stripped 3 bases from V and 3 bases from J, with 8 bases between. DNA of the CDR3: TGTGCCAGCAGTGAGTTCGGGGAAGAGACCCAGTACTTC. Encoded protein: CASSEFGEETQYF.

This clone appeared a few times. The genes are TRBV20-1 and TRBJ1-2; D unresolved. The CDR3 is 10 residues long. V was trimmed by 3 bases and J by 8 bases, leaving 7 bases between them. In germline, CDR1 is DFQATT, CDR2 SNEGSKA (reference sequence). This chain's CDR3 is CSASRSGYTF. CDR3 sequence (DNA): TGCAGTGCTAGCCGTTCCGGCTACACCTTC.

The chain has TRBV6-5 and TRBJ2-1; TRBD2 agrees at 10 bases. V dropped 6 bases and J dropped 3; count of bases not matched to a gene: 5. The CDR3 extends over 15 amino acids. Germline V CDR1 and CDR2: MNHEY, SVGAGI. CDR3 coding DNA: TGTGCCAGCAGCCAGGGACTAGCGAGCTACAATGAGCAGTTCTTC. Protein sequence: CASSQGLASYNEQFF.

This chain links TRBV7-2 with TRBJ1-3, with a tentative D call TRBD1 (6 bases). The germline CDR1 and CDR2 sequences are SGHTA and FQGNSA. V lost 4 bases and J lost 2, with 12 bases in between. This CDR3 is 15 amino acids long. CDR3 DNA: TGTGCCAGCAGCTCCGGACGACAGGCTGGAAACACCATATATTTT. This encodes CASSSGRQAGNTIYF. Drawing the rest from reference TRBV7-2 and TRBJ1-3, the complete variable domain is GAGVSQSPSNKVTEKGKDVELRCDPISGHTALYWYRQSLGQGLEFLIYFQGNSAPDKSGLPSDRFSAERTGGSVSTLTIQRTQQEDSAVYLCASSSGRQAGNTIYFGEGSWLTVV.

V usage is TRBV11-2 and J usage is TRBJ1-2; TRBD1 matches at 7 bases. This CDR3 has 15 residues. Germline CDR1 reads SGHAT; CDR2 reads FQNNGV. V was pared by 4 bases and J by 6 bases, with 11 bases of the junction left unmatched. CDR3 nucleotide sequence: TGTGCCAGCAGCTCCTACAGGGGAATCGGGGATGGCTACACCTTC. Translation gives CASSSYRGIGDGYTF.

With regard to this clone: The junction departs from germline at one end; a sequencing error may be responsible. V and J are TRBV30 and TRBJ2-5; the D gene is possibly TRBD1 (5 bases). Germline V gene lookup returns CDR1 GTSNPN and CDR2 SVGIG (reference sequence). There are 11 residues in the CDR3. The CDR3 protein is CAWTRQETQYF. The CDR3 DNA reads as TGCGCCTGGACAAGACAAGAGACCCAGTACTTC.

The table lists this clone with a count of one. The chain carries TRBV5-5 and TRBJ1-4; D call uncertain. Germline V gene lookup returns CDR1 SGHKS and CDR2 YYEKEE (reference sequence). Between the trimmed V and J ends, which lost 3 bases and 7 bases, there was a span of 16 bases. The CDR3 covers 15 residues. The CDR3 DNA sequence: TGTGCCAGCAGCTCGACCGGGAGGGAGGGTGAAAAACTGTTTTTT. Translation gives CASSSTGREGEKLFF.

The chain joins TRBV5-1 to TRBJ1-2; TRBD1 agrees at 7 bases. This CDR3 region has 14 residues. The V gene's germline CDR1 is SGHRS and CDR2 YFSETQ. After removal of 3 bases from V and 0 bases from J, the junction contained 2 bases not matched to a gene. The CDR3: CASSSGTANYGYTF. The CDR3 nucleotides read TGCGCCAGCAGCTCAGGGACAGCTAACTATGGCTACACCTTC.

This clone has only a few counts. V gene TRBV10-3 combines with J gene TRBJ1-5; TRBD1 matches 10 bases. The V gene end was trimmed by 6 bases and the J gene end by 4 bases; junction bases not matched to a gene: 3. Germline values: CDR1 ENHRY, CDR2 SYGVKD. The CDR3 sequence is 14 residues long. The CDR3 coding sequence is TGTGCCATCAGCCCGGGACAGGGGAATCAGCCCCAGCATTTT. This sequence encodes CAISPGQGNQPQHF.

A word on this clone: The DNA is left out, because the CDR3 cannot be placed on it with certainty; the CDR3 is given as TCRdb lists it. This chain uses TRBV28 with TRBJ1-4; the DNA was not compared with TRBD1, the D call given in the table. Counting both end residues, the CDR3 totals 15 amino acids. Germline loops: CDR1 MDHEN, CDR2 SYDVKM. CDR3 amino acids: CASSSSGQANEKLFF.

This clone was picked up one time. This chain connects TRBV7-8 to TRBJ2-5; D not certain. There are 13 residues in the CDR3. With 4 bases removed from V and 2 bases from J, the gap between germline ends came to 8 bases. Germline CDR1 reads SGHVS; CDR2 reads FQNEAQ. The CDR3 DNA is TGTGCCAGCAGCTCTGTTCCTCAAGAGACCCAGTACTTC. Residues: CASSSVPQETQYF.

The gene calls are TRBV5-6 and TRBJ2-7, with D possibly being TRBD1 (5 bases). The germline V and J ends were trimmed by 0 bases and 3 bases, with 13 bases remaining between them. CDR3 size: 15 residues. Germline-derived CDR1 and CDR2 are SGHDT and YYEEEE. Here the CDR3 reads CASSLGAGKSYEQYF. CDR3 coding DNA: TGTGCCAGCAGCTTGGGAGCAGGGAAAAGCTACGAGCAGTACTTC.

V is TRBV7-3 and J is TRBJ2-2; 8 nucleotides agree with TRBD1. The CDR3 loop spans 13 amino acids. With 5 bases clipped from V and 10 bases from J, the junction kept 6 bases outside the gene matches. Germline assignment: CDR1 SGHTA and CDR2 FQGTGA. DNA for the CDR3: TGTGCCAGCAGCACACCGGGACAGGAGGAGCTGTTTTTT. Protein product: CASSTPGQEELFF.

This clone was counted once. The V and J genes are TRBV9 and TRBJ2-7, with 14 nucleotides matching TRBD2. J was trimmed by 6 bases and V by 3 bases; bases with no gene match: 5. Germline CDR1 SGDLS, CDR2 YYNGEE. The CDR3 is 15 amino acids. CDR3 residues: CASSASGTSGSEQYF. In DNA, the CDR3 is TGTGCCAGCAGCGCCTCCGGGACTAGCGGGAGCGAGCAGTACTTC. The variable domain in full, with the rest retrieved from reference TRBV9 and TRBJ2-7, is DSGVTQTPKHLITATGQRVTLRCSPRSGDLSVYWYQQSLDQGLQFLIQYYNGEERAKGNILERFSAQQFPDLHSELNLSSLELGDSALYFCASSASGTSGSEQYFGPGTRLTVT.

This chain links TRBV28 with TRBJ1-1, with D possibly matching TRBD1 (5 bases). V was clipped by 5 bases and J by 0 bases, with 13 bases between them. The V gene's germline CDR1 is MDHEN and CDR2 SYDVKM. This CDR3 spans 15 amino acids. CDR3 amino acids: CASSQPQGLNTEAFF. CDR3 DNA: TGTGCCAGCAGTCAGCCCCAGGGTTTGAACACTGAAGCTTTCTTT. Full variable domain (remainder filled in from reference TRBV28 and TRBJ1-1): DVKVTQSSRYLVKRTGEKVFLECVQDMDHENMFWYRQDPGLGLRLIYFSYDVKMKEKGDIPEGYSVSREKKERFSLILESASTNQTSMYLCASSQPQGLNTEAFFGQGTRLTVV.